This entry describes one T cell receptor beta chain. Cohorts were based on clinical histories the participants reported. This specimen comes from a study of blood T cell repertoires in COVID-19. The overall study: The origin of the acute and convalescent COVID-19 samples was the United States, Italy and Spain.

Looked up from germline, CDR1 is SGHRS and CDR2 is YFSETQ. The CDR3 contains 14 residues. Trimming at V came to 1 base and at J to 6 bases, leaving 6 bases not matched to a gene. Under the authors' procedure: From reference gene primer amplification, estimates of nucleated cell counts were derived. Produced via immunoSEQ multiplex PCR; TCRdb's table is partial and in-frame only. The DNA gave D and trimming, while V, J and clone size come from that table. The sample shows 130,000 to 150,000 clones, 75% to 90% of them seen only once. The sequence was collected from a man aged 55 to 70 who had recovered from COVID-19. V gene TRBV5-1 combines with J gene TRBJ2-5; 7 bases are a match to TRBD2. Sequencing was carried out using PBMCs or T cells enriched from blood (not recorded which). CDR3 bases: TGCGCCAGCAGCTTGAATGGGCGGGGGAAGACCCAGTACTTC. This translates into CASSLNGRGKTQYF.